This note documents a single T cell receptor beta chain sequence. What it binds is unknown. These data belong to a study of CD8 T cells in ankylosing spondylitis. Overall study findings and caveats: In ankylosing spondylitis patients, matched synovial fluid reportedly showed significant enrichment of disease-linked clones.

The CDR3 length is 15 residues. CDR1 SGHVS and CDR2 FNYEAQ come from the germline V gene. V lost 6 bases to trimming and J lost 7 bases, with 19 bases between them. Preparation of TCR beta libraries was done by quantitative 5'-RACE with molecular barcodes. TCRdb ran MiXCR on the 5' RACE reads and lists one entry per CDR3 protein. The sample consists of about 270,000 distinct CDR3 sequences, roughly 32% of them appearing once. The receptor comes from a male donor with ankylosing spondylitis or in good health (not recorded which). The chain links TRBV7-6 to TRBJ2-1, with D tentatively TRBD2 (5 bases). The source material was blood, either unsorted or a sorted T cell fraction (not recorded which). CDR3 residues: CASSSGVATPNEQFF. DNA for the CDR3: TGTGCCAGCAGTTCCGGGGTGGCCACCCCGAATGAGCAGTTCTTC. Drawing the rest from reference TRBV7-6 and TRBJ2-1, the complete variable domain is GAGVSQSPRYKVTKRGQDVALRCDPISGHVSLYWYRQALGQGPEFLTYFNYEAQQDKSGLPNDRFSAERPEGSISTLTIQRTEQRDSAMYRCASSSGVATPNEQFFGPGTRLTVL.